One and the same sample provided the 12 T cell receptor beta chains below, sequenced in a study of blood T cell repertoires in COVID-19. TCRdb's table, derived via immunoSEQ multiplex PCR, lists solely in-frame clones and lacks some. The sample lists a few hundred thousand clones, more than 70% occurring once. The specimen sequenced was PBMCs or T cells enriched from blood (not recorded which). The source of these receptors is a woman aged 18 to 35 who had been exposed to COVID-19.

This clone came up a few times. The CDR3 nucleotides are TGTGCCACCGTCGTATGGACAGCGAACACCGGGGAGCTGTTTTTT. Residues: CATVVWTANTGELFF. The chain employs TRBV2 and TRBJ2-2, with a possible D match to TRBD1 (6 bases). The CDR3 contains 15 residues. Looked up from germline, CDR1 is SNHLY and CDR2 is FYNNEI. The ends were cut back, 10 bases at V and 0 bases at J, with 15 bases in the middle.

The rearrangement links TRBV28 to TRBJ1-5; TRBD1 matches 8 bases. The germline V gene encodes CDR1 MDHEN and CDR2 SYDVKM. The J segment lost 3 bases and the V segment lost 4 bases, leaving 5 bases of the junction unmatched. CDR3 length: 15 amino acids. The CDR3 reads CASSSGQGNNQPQHF. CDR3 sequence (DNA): TGTGCCAGCAGTTCCGGACAGGGAAACAATCAGCCCCAGCATTTT.

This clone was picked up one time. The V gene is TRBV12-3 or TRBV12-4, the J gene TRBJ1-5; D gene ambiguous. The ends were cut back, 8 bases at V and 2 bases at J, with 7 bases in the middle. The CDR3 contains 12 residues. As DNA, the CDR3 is TGTGCCAGCCGGGTGGGCAATCAGCCCCAGCATTTT. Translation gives CASRVGNQPQHF.

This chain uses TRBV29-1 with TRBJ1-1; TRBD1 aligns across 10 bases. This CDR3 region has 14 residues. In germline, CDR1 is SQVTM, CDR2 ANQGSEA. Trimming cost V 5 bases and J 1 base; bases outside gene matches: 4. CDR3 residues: CSVWGTGENTEAFF. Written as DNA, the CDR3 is TGCAGCGTTTGGGGGACAGGGGAGAACACTGAAGCTTTCTTT.

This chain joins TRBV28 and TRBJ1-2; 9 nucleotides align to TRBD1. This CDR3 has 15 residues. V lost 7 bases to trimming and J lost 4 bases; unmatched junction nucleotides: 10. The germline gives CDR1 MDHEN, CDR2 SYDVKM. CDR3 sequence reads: CASKSGTGRFYGYTF. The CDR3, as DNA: TGTGCCAGCAAATCCGGGACAGGGCGTTTCTATGGCTACACCTTC.

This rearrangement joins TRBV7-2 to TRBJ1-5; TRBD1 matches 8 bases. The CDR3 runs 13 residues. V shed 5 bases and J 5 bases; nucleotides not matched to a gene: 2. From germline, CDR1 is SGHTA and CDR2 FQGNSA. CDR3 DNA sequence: TGTGCCAGCAGCCTACAGGGGGATCAGCCCCAGCATTTT. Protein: CASSLQGDQPQHF.

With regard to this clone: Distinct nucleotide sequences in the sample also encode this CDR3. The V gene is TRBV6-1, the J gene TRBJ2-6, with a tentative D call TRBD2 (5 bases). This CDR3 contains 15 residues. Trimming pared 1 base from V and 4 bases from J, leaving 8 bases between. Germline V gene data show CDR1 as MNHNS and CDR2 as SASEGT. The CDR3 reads CASSEGGSGANVLTF. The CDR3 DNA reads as TGTGCCAGCAGTGAAGGAGGGTCAGGGGCCAACGTCCTGACTTTC.

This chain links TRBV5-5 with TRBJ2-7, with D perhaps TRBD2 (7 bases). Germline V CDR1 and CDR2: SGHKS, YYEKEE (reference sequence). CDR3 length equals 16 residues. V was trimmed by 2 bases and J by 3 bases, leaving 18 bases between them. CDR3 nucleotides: TGTGCCAGCAGCTTAGGCGGGGGCCGAATCTTCTACGAGCAGTACTTC. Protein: CASSLGGGRIFYEQYF. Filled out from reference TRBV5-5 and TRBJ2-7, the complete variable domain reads DAGVTQSPTHLIKTRGQQVTLRCSPISGHKSVSWYQQVLGQGPQFIFQYYEKEERGRGNFPDRFSARQFPNYSSELNVNALLLGDSALYLCASSLGGGRIFYEQYFGPGTRLTVT.

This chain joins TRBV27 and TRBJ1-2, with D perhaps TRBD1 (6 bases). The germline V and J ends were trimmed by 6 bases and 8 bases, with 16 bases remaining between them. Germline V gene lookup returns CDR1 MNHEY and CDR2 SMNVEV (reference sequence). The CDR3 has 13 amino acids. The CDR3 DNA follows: TGTGCCAGCAGCCCCACAGGGATTGAAGGCTACACCTTC. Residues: CASSPTGIEGYTF.

This CDR3 reads CASSEQAPELFF. CDR3 coding DNA: TGTGCCAGCAGCGAACAGGCACCAGAACTGTTTTTT. This rearrangement joins TRBV11-2 to TRBJ1-4; D possibly corresponds to TRBD1 (5 bases). The CDR3 totals 12 residues. V was cut by 5 bases and J by 12 bases, with 13 bases left in between. Germline V gene data show CDR1 as SGHAT and CDR2 as FQNNGV. The variable domain in full, with the rest retrieved from reference TRBV11-2 and TRBJ1-4, is EAGVAQSPRYKIIEKRQSVAFWCNPISGHATLYWYQQILGQGPKLLIQFQNNGVVDDSQLPKDRFSAERLKGVDSTLKIQPAKLEDSAVYLCASSEQAPELFFGSGTQLSVL.

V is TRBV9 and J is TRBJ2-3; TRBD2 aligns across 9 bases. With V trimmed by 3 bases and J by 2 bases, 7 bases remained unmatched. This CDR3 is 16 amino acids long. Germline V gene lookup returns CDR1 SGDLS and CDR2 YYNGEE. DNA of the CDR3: TGTGCCAGCAGCGAGGGGCTAGCGGGGAACACAGATACGCAGTATTTT. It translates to CASSEGLAGNTDTQYF. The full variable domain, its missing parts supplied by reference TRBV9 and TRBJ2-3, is DSGVTQTPKHLITATGQRVTLRCSPRSGDLSVYWYQQSLDQGLQFLIQYYNGEERAKGNILERFSAQQFPDLHSELNLSSLELGDSALYFCASSEGLAGNTDTQYFGPGTRLTVL.

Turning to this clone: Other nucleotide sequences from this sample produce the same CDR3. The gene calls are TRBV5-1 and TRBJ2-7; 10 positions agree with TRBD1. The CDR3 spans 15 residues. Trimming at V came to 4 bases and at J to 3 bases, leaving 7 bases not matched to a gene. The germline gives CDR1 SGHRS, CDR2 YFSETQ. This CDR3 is CASSRGTGEGYEQYF. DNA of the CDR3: TGCGCCAGCAGCAGAGGGACAGGGGAAGGCTACGAGCAGTACTTC. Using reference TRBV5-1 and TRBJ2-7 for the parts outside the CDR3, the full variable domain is KAGVTQTPRYLIKTRGQQVTLSCSPISGHRSVSWYQQTPGQGLQFLFEYFSETQRNKGNFPGRFSGRQFSNSRSEMNVSTLELGDSALYLCASSRGTGEGYEQYFGPGTRLTVT.